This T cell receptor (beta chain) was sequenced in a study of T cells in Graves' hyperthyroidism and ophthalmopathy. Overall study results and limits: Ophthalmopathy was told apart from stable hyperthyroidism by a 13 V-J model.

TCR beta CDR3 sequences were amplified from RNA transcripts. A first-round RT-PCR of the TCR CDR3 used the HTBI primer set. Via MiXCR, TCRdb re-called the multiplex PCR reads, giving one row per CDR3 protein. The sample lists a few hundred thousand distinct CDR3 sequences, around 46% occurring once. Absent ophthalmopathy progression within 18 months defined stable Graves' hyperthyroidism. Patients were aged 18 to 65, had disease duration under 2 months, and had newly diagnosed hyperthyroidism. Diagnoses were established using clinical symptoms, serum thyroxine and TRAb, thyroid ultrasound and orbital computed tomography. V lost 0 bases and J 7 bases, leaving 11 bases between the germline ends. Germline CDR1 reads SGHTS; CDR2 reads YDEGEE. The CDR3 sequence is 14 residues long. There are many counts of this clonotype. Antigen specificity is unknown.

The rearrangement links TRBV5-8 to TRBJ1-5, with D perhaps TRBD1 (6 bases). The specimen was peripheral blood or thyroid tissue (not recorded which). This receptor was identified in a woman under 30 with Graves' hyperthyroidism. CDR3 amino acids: CASSLEGGDQPQHF. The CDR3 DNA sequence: TGTGCCAGCAGCTTGGAAGGGGGTGACCAGCCCCAGCATTTT.